Listed here is a single T cell receptor (beta chain). This could be a read error, since a much larger clone is one nucleotide away. These data are taken from a study of immune heterogeneity within non-small cell lung tumors. Germline CDR1 and CDR2: SNHLY and FYNNEI. The V and J ends lost 7 bases and 0 bases respectively, with 13 bases between them. This CDR3 comprises 15 residues. The starting template was genomic DNA from bulk tumor, about 600 ng per sample. Each primary tumor yielded several biopsies, collected far apart from one another at surgery. Enrolled patients presented with newly diagnosed, previously untreated non-small cell lung cancer and underwent curative surgery. The TCR beta CDR3 region was amplified by multiplex PCR employing 32 V and 13 J primers. TCRdb re-analysed the multiplex PCR reads in MiXCR, keeping a single row per CDR3 protein. This table has roughly 14,000 distinct CDR3 sequences, about 30% appearing once.

This TCR derives from a man aged 35-49 years with non-small cell lung cancer. The sequencing sample was made of lung tumor tissue. This sequence joins TRBV2 and TRBJ1-5; TRBD1 is a possible D gene (6 bases). This chain's CDR3 is CASNSDSYSNQPQHF. As DNA, the CDR3 is TGTGCCAGCAACTCGGACAGTTATAGCAATCAGCCCCAGCATTTT.